This TCR beta chain was sequenced in a study of T cell responses to AZD1222 COVID-19 vaccine. For this clone: The antigen is not known.

Trimming stripped 0 bases from V and 5 bases from J, with 17 bases between. Germline CDR1 reads ENHRY; CDR2 reads SYGVKD. The CDR3 consists of 17 residues. Clones were sequenced by immunoSEQ multiplex PCR, and TCRdb holds only the in-frame ones, with some missing. The sample includes over 130,000 clones, around 88% of them seen just once. Overall study results and limits: Baseline seropositivity occurred in only 5 or 6 AZD1222 recipients. Spike-specific TCR repertoires showed rising breadth and depth after two AZD1222 doses.

The clonotype comes from an adult in good health. The sequencing used peripheral blood, collected on day 0 of AZD1222 vaccination. The chain uses TRBV10-3 and TRBJ2-1; D gene ambiguous. DNA of the CDR3: TGTGCCATCAGTGAGTCAATAGCAGGACGCACACACAATGAGCAGTTCTTC. Its protein is CAISESIAGRTHNEQFF.